The TCR beta chain described here comes from a study of blood T cell repertoires in COVID-19. The wider study: COVID-19 samples from acute and convalescent phases originated in the United States, Italy and Spain.

In terms of age and location, participants ranged from about 18 to 95 years and lived in about two dozen US areas. Clinical history as reported by participants underpinned cohort assignment. Generated by immunoSEQ multiplex PCR, the TCRdb table keeps only in-frame clones and is missing some. The table has some 100,000 clones, approximately 86% seen once; the top ten hold roughly 2.7%. V was clipped by 3 bases and J by 3 bases; unmatched bases: 5. Per germline, CDR1 LNHDA and CDR2 SQIVND (reference sequence). CDR3 size: 15 residues. The V gene is TRBV19, the J gene TRBJ2-7; 10 bases fit TRBD2. Sequenced input: PBMCs or T cells enriched from blood (not recorded which). This receptor was taken from a woman between 45 and 60 years old who had recovered from COVID-19. The CDR3 protein is CASSIGAGGHYEQYF. For the CDR3, the DNA is TGTGCCAGTAGTATTGGAGCGGGGGGGCACTACGAGCAGTACTTC. The entire variable domain, with the rest obtained from reference TRBV19 and TRBJ2-7, is as follows: DGGITQSPKYLFRKEGQNVTLSCEQNLNHDAMYWYRQDPGQGLRLIYYSQIVNDFQKGDIAEGYSVSREKKESFPLTVTSAQKNPTAFYLCASSIGAGGHYEQYFGPGTRLTVT.